This T cell receptor (beta chain) was documented in a study of blood T cell repertoires in COVID-19. Study context: There were acute and convalescent COVID-19 samples, and they came from the United States, Italy and Spain. T cells, B-cell-depleted T cells, or PBMCs provided the cDNA or gDNA that served as material.

Under the authors' procedure: From reference gene primer amplification, estimates of nucleated cell counts were derived. Sequencing was performed with immunoSEQ multiplex PCR; in TCRdb, only in-frame clones are kept and a portion is missing. V and J calls and clone size are as listed in that table; D and trimming were resolved from the DNA. The sample has fewer than 130,000 clones; over 65% are singletons. V was clipped by 6 bases and J by 4 bases, with 9 bases between them. The CDR3 is 11 residues long. Germline CDR1 and CDR2: DFQATT and SNEGSKA (reference sequence). This clone was detected a few times.

Material for sequencing was peripheral blood. The J gene is TRBJ2-5, the V gene TRBV20-1; a weak D match, TRBD1 (5 bases). This clonotype originated in a woman older than 75 with acute or convalescent COVID-19. The CDR3 DNA reads as TGCAGTGCCAAGGGGCGAGAGACCCAGTACTTC. It is translated as CSAKGRETQYF.